This entry lists 7 T cell receptor beta chains sequenced from one sample in a study of T cells in Graves' hyperthyroidism and ophthalmopathy. The TCR beta CDR3 regions underwent amplification using RNA transcripts as the source. During a first-round RT-PCR of the TCR CDR3, the HTBI primer set was used. Each CDR3 protein gets one entry after TCRdb re-called the multiplex PCR reads with MiXCR. The top ten hold roughly 14% of the sample, which has a few hundred thousand distinct CDR3 sequences, approximately 15% seen once. The sequenced sample was blood. The receptor set was obtained from a woman aged 18-35 years with Graves' hyperthyroidism.

In the case of this clonotype: Given a much more abundant clone one base away, this may be a read error. The chain uses TRBV7-6 and TRBJ2-3; the match to TRBD1 covers 11 bases. Trimming removed 2 bases from V and 8 bases from J; junction bases left unmatched: 9. Germline assignment: CDR1 SGHVS and CDR2 FNYEAQ. The CDR3 totals 16 residues. In DNA form, the CDR3 reads TGTGCCAGCAGCTTATTCCCCGGACAGGGGGCAGGTACGCAGTATTTT. Translating it yields CASSLFPGQGAGTQYF.

This chain uses TRBV5-1 with TRBJ2-4; TRBD2 agrees at 8 bases. With V trimmed by 0 bases and J by 1 base, 3 bases remained unmatched. CDR3 length: 16 residues. Germline-derived CDR1 and CDR2 are SGHRS and YFSETQ. The CDR3: CASSLARGAAKNIQYF. The CDR3 DNA sequence: TGCGCCAGCAGCTTGGCGCGGGGGGCCGCCAAAAACATTCAGTACTTC.

There are a few counts of this clonotype. The rearrangement joins TRBV5-1 to TRBJ2-2; D is uncertain. The germline gives CDR1 SGHRS, CDR2 YFSETQ. V was clipped by 0 bases and J by 4 bases, with 7 bases between them. The CDR3 covers 14 residues. CDR3 DNA: TGCGCCAGCAGCTTGGCGGTGGGCACCGGGGAGCTGTTTTTT. Its protein is CASSLAVGTGELFF.

This clonotype was counted a few times. This rearrangement joins TRBV7-3 to TRBJ2-1; 11 positions match TRBD1. The CDR3 consists of 16 residues. V was clipped by 5 bases and J by 7 bases; unmatched bases: 10. CDR1 is SGHTA, CDR2 FQGTGA, per germline. The CDR3, as DNA: TGTGCCAGCAGCCTACGGACAGGGGGCCATCCAAATGAGCAGTTCTTC. It codes for CASSLRTGGHPNEQFF.

This clonotype was picked up many times. The chain uses TRBV5-5 and TRBJ1-3, with 8 bases matching TRBD1. Trimming cost V 3 bases and J 3 bases; bases outside gene matches: 5. CDR3 length equals 15 residues. Per germline, CDR1 SGHKS and CDR2 YYEKEE (reference sequence). This chain's CDR3 is CASSWTGWSGNTIYF. The DNA for the CDR3 is TGTGCCAGCAGCTGGACAGGGTGGAGTGGAAACACCATATATTTT.

This clonotype was counted many times. J is TRBJ2-1 and V is TRBV11-2, with 7 bases fitting TRBD2. The CDR3 totals 13 residues. Germline V gives CDR1 SGHAT, CDR2 FQNNGV. J was trimmed by 7 bases and V by 5 bases; bases with no gene match: 5. CDR3 loop: CASSPSGVNEQFF. In nucleotides, the CDR3 is TGTGCCAGCAGCCCAAGCGGGGTAAATGAGCAGTTCTTC.

In its sample, this clonotype was seen many times. The chain is built from TRBV27 and TRBJ2-1; unclear D gene. Trimming shortened V by 3 bases and J by 9 bases, and 9 bases separated the two germline ends. The V gene's germline CDR1 is MNHEY and CDR2 SMNVEV (reference sequence). The CDR3 sequence is 12 residues long. The CDR3: CASSFATGEQFF. In DNA form, the CDR3 reads TGTGCCAGCAGTTTCGCTACGGGTGAGCAGTTCTTC.